This T cell receptor (beta chain) was identified in a study of regulatory T cells in long-lasting Graves disease. Of note for this clonotype: Its antigen remains unknown.

Germline CDR1 is SGHRS and CDR2 is YFSETQ. The CDR3 totals 15 residues. Trimming removed 2 bases from V and 2 bases from J, with 14 bases in between. Broader study findings: There were preferences for TRBV28, TRBJ1-2 and TRBJ2-5 in persistent disease.

HTBI primers from iRepertoire and Arm-PCR of CDR3 regions yielded the TCR beta libraries. Using its own MiXCR run on the multiplex PCR reads, TCRdb lists one record per CDR3 protein. Seen here are 300,000 to 500,000 distinct CDR3 sequences, less than 25% observed once, and the top ten hold around 20%. Time point given: persistent/refractory GD, antithyroid drugs over 5 years with positive TRAb. RNA from PBMCs was the source of the TCR library. The source was peripheral blood mononuclear cells (PBMCs), collected when the disease was refractory, from a patient treated with antithyroid drugs. The TCR was taken from a female donor with Graves disease. The rearrangement joins TRBV5-1 to TRBJ2-7; D gene uncertain. CDR3 sequence: CASSFDSSPTYEQYF. CDR3 DNA sequence: TGCGCCAGCAGCTTTGATTCTAGTCCAACCTACGAGCAGTACTTC.